These T cell receptor beta chains were read from a single sample in a study of T cell changes during pregnancy in multiple sclerosis. Clones were read by immunoSEQ multiplex PCR, and TCRdb kept only the in-frame ones, dropping some. The sample lists fewer than 70,000 clones, 80% to 95% occurring once. The specimen was CD8+ T cells from peripheral blood mononuclear cells, collected in the third trimester of pregnancy. The receptor set was obtained from a female donor in good health, enrolled as a control in a pregnancy study. The CDR3 runs from the conserved cysteine through the conserved F or W. The D gene is left open where the match is weak. Clone size is given for some rows only: seen once, a few or many times, or a class if the clone is expanded.

j_gene: TRBJ2-6; d_gene: NA; v_gene: TRBV9; abundance: NA; CDR3nt: TGTGCCAGCAGCTTCCCTAGTAATAAGCGACAGGACGGGGCCAACGTCCTGACTTTC; CDR3aa: CASSFPSNKRQDGANVLTF
j_gene: TRBJ2-1; d_gene: NA; v_gene: TRBV5-1; abundance: NA; CDR3nt: TGCGCCAGCAGCTACGGAGGGGCCGACAATGAGCAGTTCTTC; CDR3aa: CASSYGGADNEQFF
j_gene: TRBJ1-5; d_gene: TRBD1; v_gene: TRBV2; abundance: once; CDR3nt: TGTGCCAGCAGGGGACAGGGGAGTCAGCCCCAGCATTTT; CDR3aa: CASRGQGSQPQHF
j_gene: TRBJ1-6; d_gene: NA; v_gene: TRBV9; abundance: NA; CDR3nt: TGTGCCAGCAGCGTAGGAGGCGATCCCACATATAATTCACCCCTCCACTTT; CDR3aa: CASSVGGDPTYNSPLHF
j_gene: TRBJ2-3; d_gene: TRBD2; v_gene: TRBV4-3; abundance: NA; CDR3nt: TGCGCCAGCAGCCAAGCTGGGGTAGCGGGGGGGCCAGCAGATACGCAGTATTTT; CDR3aa: CASSQAGVAGGPADTQYF
j_gene: TRBJ1-1; d_gene: NA; v_gene: TRBV14; abundance: NA; CDR3nt: TGTGCCAGCAGCCCCATCTATGCGAACACTGAAGCTTTCTTT; CDR3aa: CASSPIYANTEAFF
j_gene: TRBJ2-3; d_gene: TRBD1; v_gene: TRBV7-9; abundance: NA; CDR3nt: TGTGCCAGCAGCTTAAGACAGGGGACAACAGATACGCAGTATTTT; CDR3aa: CASSLRQGTTDTQYF
j_gene: TRBJ1-2; d_gene: NA; v_gene: TRBV6-5; abundance: once; CDR3nt: TGTGCCAGCAGTCTGGACAGCTCTGGCTACACCTTC; CDR3aa: CASSLDSSGYTF
j_gene: TRBJ2-3; d_gene: NA; v_gene: TRBV5-6; abundance: few; CDR3nt: TGTGCCAGCAGCTTGGATTTTCCGGATACGCAGTATTTT; CDR3aa: CASSLDFPDTQYF
j_gene: TRBJ1-2; d_gene: NA; v_gene: TRBV2; abundance: NA; CDR3nt: TGTGCCAGCAGTGAGTCGGGGGTGGACTATGGCTACACCTTC; CDR3aa: CASSESGVDYGYTF
j_gene: TRBJ2-1; d_gene: NA; v_gene: TRBV4-3; abundance: NA; CDR3nt: TGCGCCAGCAGCCAAGGAAGTACAGGGTGGGCGATCTACAATGAGCAGTTCTTC; CDR3aa: CASSQGSTGWAIYNEQFF
j_gene: TRBJ1-1; d_gene: NA; v_gene: TRBV7-2; abundance: NA; CDR3nt: TGTGCCAGCAGCCCCCAGGGCTTGAATTCTGAAGCTTTCTTT; CDR3aa: CASSPQGLNSEAFF
j_gene: TRBJ2-5; d_gene: NA; v_gene: TRBV5-8; abundance: NA; CDR3nt: TGTGCCAGCAGCTTGGGCCCAGGGGGGTTGGTTCGAGAGACCCAGTACTTC; CDR3aa: CASSLGPGGLVRETQYF
j_gene: TRBJ2-1; d_gene: TRBD2; v_gene: TRBV6-6; abundance: NA; CDR3nt: TGTGCCAGCAGTCTAACTAGCGGGGTCTCCTACAATGAGCAGTTCTTC; CDR3aa: CASSLTSGVSYNEQFF
j_gene: TRBJ2-2; d_gene: NA; v_gene: TRBV6-5; abundance: NA; CDR3nt: TGTGCCAGCAGCCCCGAACACGACACCGGGGAGCTGTTTTTT; CDR3aa: CASSPEHDTGELFF
j_gene: TRBJ1-4; d_gene: TRBD1; v_gene: TRBV5-5; abundance: NA; CDR3nt: TGTGCCAGCAAGGACAGGGGGCGAGGCGAAAAACTGTTTTTT; CDR3aa: CASKDRGRGEKLFF
j_gene: TRBJ1-1; d_gene: TRBD1; v_gene: TRBV5-4; abundance: NA; CDR3nt: TGTGCCAGCAGCCCCACAGGGGCTCTAGAAGCTTTCTTT; CDR3aa: CASSPTGALEAFF
j_gene: TRBJ2-7; d_gene: NA; v_gene: TRBV4-1; abundance: NA; CDR3nt: TGCGCCAGCAGCCAAGTCCTCGGAGGGGTCGAGCAGTACTTC; CDR3aa: CASSQVLGGVEQYF
j_gene: TRBJ2-1; d_gene: NA; v_gene: TRBV29-1; abundance: NA; CDR3nt: TGCAGCGTTGGGGACTTGGAGCAGTTCTTC; CDR3aa: CSVGDLEQFF
j_gene: TRBJ2-7; d_gene: TRBD1; v_gene: TRBV27; abundance: NA; CDR3nt: TGTGCCAGCAGCCCCTGGGCCGGGACAGGGGGGTCCGAGCAGTACTTC; CDR3aa: CASSPWAGTGGSEQYF
j_gene: TRBJ1-5; d_gene: NA; v_gene: TRBV7-2; abundance: NA; CDR3nt: TGTGCCAGCAGCTTGGGGCAGGGGTTGAGGGGCAATCAGCCCCAGCATTTT; CDR3aa: CASSLGQGLRGNQPQHF
j_gene: TRBJ2-2; d_gene: NA; v_gene: TRBV4-3; abundance: few; CDR3nt: TGCGCCAGCTCGGAAGACAGCCAGAACACCGGGGAGCTGTTTTTT; CDR3aa: CASSEDSQNTGELFF
j_gene: TRBJ2-1; d_gene: TRBD2; v_gene: TRBV6-1; abundance: NA; CDR3nt: TGTGCCAGCAGTGAATTTCGGGGGGACAATGAGCAGTTCTTC; CDR3aa: CASSEFRGDNEQFF
j_gene: TRBJ2-7; d_gene: TRBD1; v_gene: TRBV23-1; abundance: NA; CDR3nt: TGCGCCAGCAATCCCGGAAGGGACAGCTCCTACGAGCAGTACTTC; CDR3aa: CASNPGRDSSYEQYF
j_gene: TRBJ2-3; d_gene: NA; v_gene: TRBV5-6; abundance: NA; CDR3nt: TGTGCCAGCAGCTTGATCTACCCTAGCACAGATACGCAGTATTTT; CDR3aa: CASSLIYPSTDTQYF
j_gene: TRBJ2-7; d_gene: NA; v_gene: TRBV4-2; abundance: NA; CDR3nt: TGTGCCAGCAGCCCGGGTTCTTACGAGCAGTACTTC; CDR3aa: CASSPGSYEQYF
j_gene: TRBJ2-7; d_gene: NA; v_gene: TRBV11-2; abundance: NA; CDR3nt: TGTGCCAGCAGCTTAGTAGAAAGGTCCGGGACTGTAGCCTACGAGCAGTACTTC; CDR3aa: CASSLVERSGTVAYEQYF
j_gene: TRBJ2-5; d_gene: TRBD1; v_gene: TRBV10-3; abundance: NA; CDR3nt: TGTGCCATCAGTGAAAGGGACAGGGGTACAGAGACCCAGTACTTC; CDR3aa: CAISERDRGTETQYF
j_gene: TRBJ1-2; d_gene: NA; v_gene: TRBV27; abundance: NA; CDR3nt: TGTGCCAGCAGTCCCATCCGACATGACAAAGGCTACACCTTC; CDR3aa: CASSPIRHDKGYTF
j_gene: TRBJ1-3; d_gene: NA; v_gene: TRBV5-8; abundance: once; CDR3nt: TGTGCCAGCAGCTTTAAGTCTACCGTCTCTGGAAACACCATATATTTT; CDR3aa: CASSFKSTVSGNTIYF
j_gene: TRBJ2-7; d_gene: NA; v_gene: TRBV11-2; abundance: NA; CDR3nt: TGTGCCAGCAGCTTAGTTGCCTACTGGGAGCAGTACTTC; CDR3aa: CASSLVAYWEQYF
j_gene: TRBJ2-7; d_gene: TRBD2; v_gene: TRBV7-2; abundance: NA; CDR3nt: TGTGCCAGCAGCGACCCGACTAGCGGGGGGCCCGAATACTTC; CDR3aa: CASSDPTSGGPEYF
j_gene: TRBJ2-7; d_gene: NA; v_gene: TRBV5-4; abundance: NA; CDR3nt: TGTGCCAGCACCCCGGATGGGGGGAGCTCCTACGAGCAGTACTTC; CDR3aa: CASTPDGGSSYEQYF
j_gene: TRBJ2-2; d_gene: NA; v_gene: TRBV6-1; abundance: NA; CDR3nt: TGTGCCAGCAGTGAACCCGGGGCGAACACCGGGGAGCTGTTTTTT; CDR3aa: CASSEPGANTGELFF
j_gene: TRBJ1-3; d_gene: TRBD1; v_gene: TRBV4-3; abundance: NA; CDR3nt: TGCGCCAGCAGCCAAGATATTAGGGAGGGACAGGGTGGAAACACCATATATTTT; CDR3aa: CASSQDIREGQGGNTIYF
j_gene: TRBJ1-1; d_gene: TRBD1; v_gene: TRBV4-3; abundance: NA; CDR3nt: TGCGCCAGCAGCCCGGGGACAGGGGGCGAAAATGAAGCTTTCTTT; CDR3aa: CASSPGTGGENEAFF
j_gene: TRBJ2-3; d_gene: NA; v_gene: TRBV27; abundance: once; CDR3nt: TGTGCCAGCAGTTTATCGACCCCGGGACTCCGCCCGGATACGCAGTATTTT; CDR3aa: CASSLSTPGLRPDTQYF
j_gene: TRBJ2-7; d_gene: NA; v_gene: TRBV7-8; abundance: NA; CDR3nt: TGTGCCAGCAGCTTAGGTCCAGGGGTGGCCTACGAGCAGTACTTC; CDR3aa: CASSLGPGVAYEQYF
j_gene: TRBJ1-1; d_gene: NA; v_gene: TRBV7-9; abundance: NA; CDR3nt: TGTGCCAGCAGCTTTCCCGTGAACACTGAAGCTTTCTTT; CDR3aa: CASSFPVNTEAFF
j_gene: TRBJ2-1; d_gene: NA; v_gene: TRBV2; abundance: NA; CDR3nt: TGTGCCAGCAGTGTTGCAGGTTTGTGGAATGAGCAGTTCTTC; CDR3aa: CASSVAGLWNEQFF
j_gene: TRBJ2-7; d_gene: TRBD2; v_gene: TRBV27; abundance: NA; CDR3nt: TGTGCCAGCTCCCGGGGGGGAGGCTACGAGCAGTACTTC; CDR3aa: CASSRGGGYEQYF
j_gene: TRBJ1-6; d_gene: TRBD1; v_gene: TRBV6-4; abundance: NA; CDR3nt: TGTGCCAGCAGTGGGGACAGGGAGAATTCACCCCTCCACTTT; CDR3aa: CASSGDRENSPLHF
j_gene: TRBJ2-3; d_gene: TRBD1; v_gene: TRBV6-1; abundance: once; CDR3nt: TGTGCCAGCAGTGACAGGGGGCGGGCAGATACGCAGTATTTT; CDR3aa: CASSDRGRADTQYF
j_gene: TRBJ1-1; d_gene: TRBD1; v_gene: TRBV4-3; abundance: NA; CDR3nt: TGCGCCAGCAGCTTACAGGGGGCACAGAGCACTGAAGCTTTCTTT; CDR3aa: CASSLQGAQSTEAFF
j_gene: TRBJ2-3; d_gene: NA; v_gene: TRBV15; abundance: NA; CDR3nt: TGTGCCACCAGCAGCGCCTTCGAGACAGGATTGAGCACAGATACGCAGTATTTT; CDR3aa: CATSSAFETGLSTDTQYF
j_gene: TRBJ2-2; d_gene: NA; v_gene: TRBV27; abundance: NA; CDR3nt: TGTGCCAGCAGAAATCAGGGGTTTGGGGGAAACACCGGGGAGCTGTTTTTT; CDR3aa: CASRNQGFGGNTGELFF
j_gene: TRBJ2-3; d_gene: TRBD1; v_gene: TRBV6-5; abundance: NA; CDR3nt: TGTGCCAGCAGAGCCGGGACAGGGGACACAGATACGCAGTATTTT; CDR3aa: CASRAGTGDTDTQYF
j_gene: TRBJ1-1; d_gene: NA; v_gene: TRBV5-6; abundance: NA; CDR3nt: TGTGCCAGCAGCCAACGGACAGTTGAAGCTTTCTTT; CDR3aa: CASSQRTVEAFF
j_gene: TRBJ1-2; d_gene: TRBD1; v_gene: TRBV13; abundance: NA; CDR3nt: TGTGCCAGCAGCGAGGCGACCGACAGGGGCCCTGACTATGGCTACACCTTC; CDR3aa: CASSEATDRGPDYGYTF
j_gene: TRBJ2-7; d_gene: NA; v_gene: TRBV5-6; abundance: NA; CDR3nt: TGTGCCAGCAGCTGGGACAATATCTACGAGCAGTACTTC; CDR3aa: CASSWDNIYEQYF
j_gene: TRBJ2-3; d_gene: NA; v_gene: TRBV11-2; abundance: NA; CDR3nt: TGTGCCAGCAGCTTAACTTTGTACGGGGGTACAGATACGCAGTATTTT; CDR3aa: CASSLTLYGGTDTQYF
j_gene: TRBJ1-1; d_gene: NA; v_gene: TRBV29-1; abundance: NA; CDR3nt: TGCAGCGTGGACGGGGGGTGGGGCACTGAAGCTTTCTTT; CDR3aa: CSVDGGWGTEAFF
j_gene: TRBJ1-1; d_gene: NA; v_gene: TRBV30; abundance: once; CDR3nt: TGTGCCTGGGCCCTGGGGGGAAACACTGAAGCTTTCTTT; CDR3aa: CAWALGGNTEAFF
j_gene: TRBJ1-5; d_gene: NA; v_gene: TRBV15; abundance: once; CDR3nt: TGTGCCACCAGCCCTATGCTGAGGGCCGAAAGCAATCAGCCCCAGCATTTT; CDR3aa: CATSPMLRAESNQPQHF
j_gene: TRBJ2-5; d_gene: NA; v_gene: TRBV2; abundance: NA; CDR3nt: TGTGCCAGCAGTGAAGCCCTGACTAGTTTCGAGACCCAGTACTTC; CDR3aa: CASSEALTSFETQYF
j_gene: TRBJ2-5; d_gene: TRBD1; v_gene: TRBV5-1; abundance: NA; CDR3nt: TGCGCCAGCTGGGGGTCCGTTTATGGGGACAGGGAAGAGACCCAGTACTTC; CDR3aa: CASWGSVYGDREETQYF
j_gene: TRBJ2-7; d_gene: TRBD1; v_gene: TRBV30; abundance: NA; CDR3nt: TGTGCCCGGGATGGACAGGGGCCATACGAGCAGTACTTC; CDR3aa: CARDGQGPYEQYF